The rows below give T cell receptor beta chains drawn from one sample of a study of beta chain features in type 1 diabetes. Libraries were prepared by immunoSEQ multiplex PCR; TCRdb keeps only in-frame clonotypes and omits some of them. The sample lists 350,000 to 450,000 clones; about 15% were seen once. The specimen sequenced was naive CD4+ T cells from blood. The origin of the receptors is a young man in good health. CDR3s include the opening cysteine and the closing phenylalanine or tryptophan. D genes are given only for firm matches. Only part of the rows carry a size: once, few, many, or a class if the clone is expanded.

J: TRBJ2-7; D: -; V: TRBV4-1; size: few; CDR3: CASSNKAGTRSYEQYF; DNA: TGCGCCAGCAGCAACAAGGCAGGGACACGATCCTACGAGCAGTACTTC
J: TRBJ1-1; D: -; V: TRBV4-1; size: -; CDR3: CASSRIIQAATEAFF; DNA: TGCGCCAGCAGCCGTATTATTCAAGCAGCCACTGAAGCTTTCTTT
J: TRBJ2-4; D: -; V: TRBV4-1; size: few; CDR3: CASSQETGTKNIQYF; DNA: TGCGCCAGCAGCCAAGAAACTGGGACCAAAAACATTCAGTACTTC
J: TRBJ1-2; D: TRBD1; V: TRBV11-2; size: few; CDR3: CASSLAFRGQLSGYTF; DNA: TGTGCCAGCAGCTTAGCATTTCGGGGACAGTTGTCTGGCTACACCTTC
J: TRBJ2-3; D: -; V: TRBV11-2; size: -; CDR3: CASSSNTDTQYF; DNA: TGTGCCAGCAGCTCCAACACAGATACGCAGTATTTT
J: TRBJ2-1; D: -; V: TRBV6-5; size: -; CDR3: CASSYQGGEQFF; DNA: TGTGCCAGCAGTTACCAAGGCGGTGAGCAGTTCTTC
J: TRBJ2-1; D: TRBD2; V: TRBV4-2; size: -; CDR3: CASSRGRSSYNEQFF; DNA: TGTGCCAGCAGCCGCGGGAGGAGCTCCTACAATGAGCAGTTCTTC
J: TRBJ2-1; D: TRBD2; V: TRBV11-2; size: -; CDR3: CASSPGDERGYNEQFF; DNA: TGTGCCAGCAGCCCCGGGGACGAGCGGGGATACAATGAGCAGTTCTTC
J: TRBJ2-7; D: TRBD2; V: TRBV7-9; size: few; CDR3: CASSLAAGASIHYEQYF; DNA: TGTGCCAGCAGCTTAGCAGCGGGGGCCTCCATTCACTACGAGCAGTACTTC
J: TRBJ2-6; D: TRBD1; V: TRBV7-7; size: -; CDR3: CATTDRGNSGANVLTF; DNA: TGTGCCACCACGGACAGGGGGAACTCTGGGGCCAACGTCCTGACTTTC
J: TRBJ2-3; D: TRBD2; V: TRBV7-2; size: few; CDR3: CASRPHGTSGRTQYF; DNA: TGTGCCAGCAGGCCACACGGGACTAGCGGGAGGACGCAGTATTTT
J: TRBJ2-2; D: -; V: TRBV30; size: few; CDR3: CAWSVVKGALNTGELFF; DNA: TGTGCCTGGAGTGTAGTTAAGGGAGCCTTGAACACCGGGGAGCTGTTTTTT
J: TRBJ2-1; D: -; V: TRBV7-2; size: few; CDR3: CASSLVFEQFF; DNA: TGTGCCAGCAGCTTAGTCTTTGAGCAGTTCTTC
J: TRBJ2-7; D: -; V: TRBV15; size: -; CDR3: CATSRVGVGEQYF; DNA: TGTGCCACCAGCAGAGTAGGGGTGGGAGAGCAGTACTTC
J: TRBJ1-2; D: TRBD1; V: TRBV29-1; size: -; CDR3: CSVPKGTGTVTNYGYTF; DNA: TGCAGCGTTCCAAAGGGGACAGGGACGGTGACTAACTATGGCTACACCTTC
J: TRBJ1-2; D: -; V: TRBV30; size: -; CDR3: CAWRGGGNGYTF; DNA: TGTGCCTGGAGAGGCGGGGGGAATGGCTACACCTTC
J: TRBJ1-4; D: -; V: TRBV27; size: -; CDR3: CASSTRGPTNEKLFF; DNA: TGTGCCAGCAGTACCAGGGGTCCAACTAATGAAAAACTGTTTTTT
J: TRBJ2-5; D: -; V: TRBV27; size: few; CDR3: CASSADRGRFETQYF; DNA: TGTGCCAGCAGTGCTGACCGCGGTCGGTTTGAGACCCAGTACTTC
J: TRBJ1-4; D: -; V: TRBV4-1; size: -; CDR3: CASSQDGTTNEKLFF; DNA: TGCGCCAGCAGCCAAGACGGAACAACTAATGAAAAACTGTTTTTT
J: TRBJ1-1; D: -; V: TRBV29-1; size: -; CDR3: CSARENTEAFF; DNA: TGCAGCGCCCGGGAAAACACTGAAGCTTTCTTT
J: TRBJ2-1; D: -; V: TRBV30; size: -; CDR3: CAWSEGRAYNEQFF; DNA: TGTGCCTGGAGTGAGGGCCGAGCCTACAATGAGCAGTTCTTC
J: TRBJ2-2; D: -; V: TRBV29-1; size: -; CDR3: CSVDMAGRGGELFF; DNA: TGCAGCGTTGATATGGCGGGAAGGGGCGGGGAGCTGTTTTTT
J: TRBJ2-1; D: -; V: TRBV7-9; size: few; CDR3: CASSVYNEQFF; DNA: TGTGCCAGCAGCGTCTACAATGAGCAGTTCTTC
J: TRBJ2-5; D: TRBD1; V: TRBV18; size: -; CDR3: CASSTGARETQYF; DNA: TGTGCCAGCTCTACAGGGGCCCGGGAGACCCAGTACTTC
J: TRBJ2-1; D: TRBD2; V: TRBV4-3; size: -; CDR3: CASSQGAGGSVNEQFF; DNA: TGCGCCAGCAGCCAAGGAGCGGGCGGGAGTGTCAATGAGCAGTTCTTC
J: TRBJ2-1; D: TRBD2; V: TRBV15; size: few; CDR3: CATSSTSGRALYNEQFF; DNA: TGTGCCACCAGCAGTACTAGCGGGAGGGCCCTCTACAATGAGCAGTTCTTC
J: TRBJ1-1; D: -; V: TRBV2; size: few; CDR3: CASRGDTEAFF; DNA: TGTGCCAGCAGGGGGGACACTGAAGCTTTCTTT
J: TRBJ2-5; D: -; V: TRBV27; size: few; CDR3: CASSLGWGAAQETQYF; DNA: TGTGCCAGCAGTTTAGGGTGGGGCGCAGCTCAAGAGACCCAGTACTTC
J: TRBJ1-6; D: -; V: TRBV10-3; size: few; CDR3: CAISESTGVHNSPLHF; DNA: TGTGCCATCAGTGAGTCGACTGGGGTGCATAATTCACCCCTCCACTTT
J: TRBJ2-3; D: -; V: TRBV7-6; size: -; CDR3: CASSQLGDTQYF; DNA: TGTGCCAGCAGCCAATTAGGAGATACGCAGTATTTT